This record concerns one TCR beta chain sequence. Its cognate antigen is unknown. The sample's time point: week 35, safety follow-up. A single vaccine dose contained 300 ug of mutant IDH1 20-mer peptide, and topical imiquimod was used with it. New WHO grade 3 or 4 IDH1-mutant, ATRX-lost astrocytomas were present in all donors. Germline V gene data show CDR1 as SGHDN and CDR2 as FVKESK. This CDR3 spans 17 amino acids. Deletions cut 3 bases from V and 3 bases from J, with 19 bases between. This table comes from immunoSEQ multiplex PCR, and its TCRdb copy is limited to in-frame clones, with some not included. The repertoire holds tens of thousands of clones, with about 80% as singletons. This record belongs to a study of a mutant IDH1 vaccine in newly diagnosed glioma. Study-level background: Investigators started vaccination 4-6 weeks after radiotherapy alone, or with temozolomide cycles. Those enrolled had earlier been treated with radiotherapy, temozolomide, or both, mostly both. It was at week 35 that visit V12 occurred, and at week 47 that visit V13 did.

The specimen comprised PBMCs, sampled from a glioma patient whose treatment included an IDH1 peptide vaccine. The clonotype originates from a man in his forties or fifties with glioma. Some clones in this sample may be carry-over from other donors' samples. The chain is built from TRBV14 and TRBJ2-3, with a tentative D call TRBD1 (5 bases). CDR3 amino acids: CASSHRRAGLGTDTQYF. In nucleotides, the CDR3 is TGTGCCAGCAGCCACCGCCGGGCAGGGTTGGGAACAGATACGCAGTATTTT.